A single sample is the source of the 4 T cell receptor beta chains below, sequenced in a study of blood T cells in healthy people across ages. The authors ran a second PCR of about 6 to 12 cycles using a sample-barcoded 5' primer and a J-beta primer mix. TCRdb re-derived calls from the 5' RACE reads in MiXCR, one entry per CDR3 protein. The table includes some 1,800,000 distinct CDR3 sequences, 35% to 50% detected once. Sequencing was performed on blood. Receptor source: a human donor in good health.

This clonotype was recorded only once. V usage is TRBV28 and J usage is TRBJ2-7; D unresolved. CDR1 is MDHEN and CDR2 is SYDVKM in the germline V gene. The ends were cut back, 2 bases at V and 3 bases at J, with 17 bases in the middle. This CDR3 region has 16 residues. For the CDR3, the DNA is TGTGCCAGCAGTTTACGGGCCAAGACGGTATACTACGAGCAGTACTTC. This encodes CASSLRAKTVYYEQYF.

J is TRBJ1-2 and V is TRBV29-1, with D possibly matching TRBD1 (5 bases). Deletions cut 7 bases from V and 7 bases from J, with 16 bases between. Looked up from germline, CDR1 is SQVTM and CDR2 is ANQGSEA. The CDR3 has 12 residues. Written as DNA, the CDR3 is TGCAGCGGCATGACAGTAAAAGGTGGCTACACCTTC. Translated: CSGMTVKGGYTF.

This clonotype was observed many times. The chain links TRBV4-3 to TRBJ1-1, with 8 bases aligning to TRBD1. The J segment lost 4 bases and the V segment lost 5 bases, leaving 3 bases of the junction unmatched. This CDR3 spans 13 amino acids. CDR1 is LGHNA, CDR2 YSLEER, per germline. The CDR3 protein is CASSATGGTEAFF. The DNA for the CDR3 is TGCGCCAGCAGCGCAACAGGGGGCACTGAAGCTTTCTTT.

In its sample, this clonotype was seen a few times. The V call is TRBV7-2, the J call TRBJ2-5; D may match TRBD1 or TRBD2 (6 bases each). CDR1 and CDR2 from the germline V gene are SGHTA and FQGNSA. Trimming removed 7 bases at V and 2 bases at J, with 26 bases between. The CDR3 covers 18 residues. The CDR3, as DNA: TGTGCCAGCACCGACCGGGGGCGGGCGTTACACTCGCAAGAGACCCAGTACTTC. It is translated as CASTDRGRALHSQETQYF.